What follows are 26 T cell receptor beta chains derived from one specimen sequenced in a study of cytomegalovirus exposure and HLA in healthy donors (TCRdb year 2017). Library preparation used the immunoSEQ multiplex PCR assay. The multiplex PCR relied on a mix of 60 forward primers for TCR Vbeta segments and 13 reverse primers for TCR Jbeta segments. TCRdb limited this immuneACCESS table to in-frame rearrangements with V and J called. A share of clones is missing; checked studies link under half to unresolved V genes, and the rest is unexplained. This sample comprises fewer than 250,000 clones, about 76% of them detected only once. The ten largest clones take up approximately 0.4% of the sample. Specimen: PBMCs. All receptors derive from a male donor in good health and CMV-seropositive.

The chain has TRBV5-6 and TRBJ2-7; TRBD2 agrees at 8 bases. This CDR3 has 16 amino acids. V dropped 3 bases and J dropped 5; count of bases not matched to a gene: 13. Germline V gene sequence: CDR1 SGHDT, CDR2 YYEEEE. The CDR3 is CASSWGVSGSGDEQYF. CDR3 nucleotide sequence: TGTGCCAGCAGCTGGGGGGTCAGCGGGAGTGGAGACGAGCAGTACTTC.

This rearrangement joins TRBV5-8 to TRBJ1-6, with D possibly matching TRBD1 (5 bases). Germline V gene sequence: CDR1 SGHTS, CDR2 YDEGEE. V lost 1 base and J lost 8, with 13 bases in between. The CDR3 consists of 15 residues. This CDR3 is CASSLFKGGDSPLHF. CDR3 bases: TGTGCCAGCAGCTTGTTCAAGGGAGGGGATTCACCCCTCCACTTT.

The V call is TRBV27, the J call TRBJ2-1; perhaps TRBD2 as D (6 bases). The germline V gene encodes CDR1 MNHEY and CDR2 SMNVEV (reference sequence). There are 14 residues in the CDR3. V was pared by 3 bases and J by 5 bases, with 11 bases between. CDR3 sequence (DNA): TGTGCCAGCAGTTTCCGGGACTGGAACAATGAGCAGTTCTTC. It encodes CASSFRDWNNEQFF.

J is TRBJ1-1 and V is TRBV5-4; D gene uncertain. The germline gives CDR1 SGHNT, CDR2 YYREEE (reference sequence). The V gene lost 3 bases and the J gene lost 4 bases, with 10 bases spanning the gap. The CDR3 extends over 13 amino acids. The chain's CDR3 is CASSSKSGTEAFF. For the CDR3, the DNA is TGTGCCAGCAGCTCGAAGAGCGGCACTGAAGCTTTCTTT.

V is TRBV7-8 and J is TRBJ2-7; possible D gene TRBD2, 5 bases. CDR1 and CDR2 (germline): SGHVS, FQNEAQ. V was cut by 4 bases and J by 7 bases, with 14 bases left in between. This CDR3 has 13 residues. This CDR3 reads CASSSAGLREQYF. The DNA of the CDR3 is TGTGCCAGCAGCTCTGCCGGACTCAGGGAGCAGTACTTC.

The count of this clone is one. The V gene is TRBV27, the J gene TRBJ1-5; 10 positions match TRBD1. The CDR3 is made up of 16 amino acids. The V and J ends lost 4 bases and 3 bases, in that order; junction bases with no gene match: 6. Germline V gene data show CDR1 as MNHEY and CDR2 as SMNVEV (reference sequence). The CDR3 region has the DNA TGTGCCAGCAGTTCCCGGACAGGGGGTTTCAATCAGCCCCAGCATTTT. Translated: CASSSRTGGFNQPQHF.

The rearrangement links TRBV7-3 to TRBJ2-7; 7 positions match TRBD1. The CDR3 totals 15 residues. Germline CDR1 is SGHTA and CDR2 is FQGTGA. The V gene end was trimmed by 5 bases and the J gene end by 3 bases; junction bases not matched to a gene: 10. This CDR3 reads CASSPGQVTNYEQYF. The DNA for the CDR3 is TGTGCCAGCAGCCCTGGACAGGTGACCAACTACGAGCAGTACTTC.

This rearrangement joins TRBV9 to TRBJ2-7, with 7 bases fitting TRBD2. The CDR3 runs to 15 residues. The ends lost 3 bases at V and 5 bases at J; junction bases unmatched: 11. Germline-derived CDR1 and CDR2 are SGDLS and YYNGEE. Written as DNA, the CDR3 is TGTGCCAGCAGCGCGGCGGGCGGGAGTTCCCACGAGCAGTACTTC. Its translation: CASSAAGGSSHEQYF. Full variable domain (missing parts from reference TRBV9 and TRBJ2-7): DSGVTQTPKHLITATGQRVTLRCSPRSGDLSVYWYQQSLDQGLQFLIQYYNGEERAKGNILERFSAQQFPDLHSELNLSSLELGDSALYFCASSAAGGSSHEQYFGPGTRLTVT.

V usage is TRBV7-3 and J usage is TRBJ2-1; the match to TRBD2 covers 13 bases. Trimming took 4 bases from V and 9 from J; bases not matched to a gene: 6. The CDR3 has 15 amino acids. Germline V CDR1 and CDR2: SGHTA, FQGTGA. The CDR3 DNA reads TGTGCCAGCAGCTCCGGACTAGCGGGAGCCGGTGAGCAGTTCTTC. Residues: CASSSGLAGAGEQFF.

The V gene is TRBV6-4, the J gene TRBJ2-2, with D maybe TRBD1 (6 bases). V was trimmed by 7 bases and J by 5 bases, leaving 17 bases between them. This CDR3 is 15 amino acids long. Looked up from germline, CDR1 is MRHNA and CDR2 is SNTAGT. The CDR3 here is CASKLEDRETGELFF. CDR3 DNA: TGTGCCAGCAAGCTAGAGGACAGAGAGACCGGGGAGCTGTTTTTT.

The chain employs TRBV7-3 and TRBJ2-3; 9 bases are a match to TRBD2. V gave up 4 bases and J gave up 4 bases; unmatched junction bases: 9. The CDR3 has 16 amino acids. CDR1 is SGHTA, CDR2 FQGTGA, per germline. The CDR3 DNA reads TGTGCCAGCAGCTCCCTAGGGGCGGGAGGGGCAGATACGCAGTATTTT. This translates into CASSSLGAGGADTQYF.

The chain joins TRBV7-2 to TRBJ2-7; the D gene is possibly TRBD1 (7 bases). The CDR3 covers 15 residues. The germline gives CDR1 SGHTA, CDR2 FQGNSA. V was pared by 5 bases and J by 4 bases, with 18 bases between. The DNA for the CDR3 is TGTGCCAGCAGCCCCAGGGGGGCTAGGACTTACGAGCAGTACTTC. It is translated as CASSPRGARTYEQYF. The full variable domain, rest sourced from reference TRBV7-2 and TRBJ2-7, is GAGVSQSPSNKVTEKGKDVELRCDPISGHTALYWYRQSLGQGLEFLIYFQGNSAPDKSGLPSDRFSAERTGGSVSTLTIQRTQQEDSAVYLCASSPRGARTYEQYFGPGTRLTVT.

The V and J genes are TRBV7-2 and TRBJ2-7; D is possibly TRBD1 (6 bases). V lost 5 bases and J 3 bases, leaving 11 bases between the germline ends. The CDR3 runs to 13 residues. Per germline, CDR1 SGHTA and CDR2 FQGNSA. CDR3 loop: CASSQGQLYEQYF. CDR3 bases: TGTGCCAGCAGCCAAGGACAGCTCTACGAGCAGTACTTC.

This sequence joins TRBV7-2 and TRBJ2-3, with 7 bases fitting TRBD2. After removal of 0 bases from V and 5 bases from J, the junction contained 8 bases not matched to a gene. Germline V gene lookup returns CDR1 SGHTA and CDR2 FQGNSA. The CDR3 covers 16 residues. The CDR3: CASSLASGARGDTQYF. CDR3 nucleotides: TGTGCCAGCAGCTTAGCGAGCGGGGCCCGGGGAGATACGCAGTATTTT. Based on the CDR3 plus reference TRBV7-2 and TRBJ2-3, the full variable domain is GAGVSQSPSNKVTEKGKDVELRCDPISGHTALYWYRQSLGQGLEFLIYFQGNSAPDKSGLPSDRFSAERTGGSVSTLTIQRTQQEDSAVYLCASSLASGARGDTQYFGPGTRLTVL.

The chain carries TRBV23-1 and TRBJ2-2; 8 nucleotides align to TRBD1. TRBV23-1 is an ORF, and what it does is uncertain. This CDR3 is 20 amino acids long. Unmatched junction bases numbered 23, after V lost 6 bases and J lost 5 bases. In DNA, the CDR3 is TGCGCCAGCAGCCAAACCTGCGATCCCTCAGGGGGCGCTTGGACCGGGGAGCTGTTTTTT. Translated, it gives CASSQTCDPSGGAWTGELFF.

The V call is TRBV28, the J call TRBJ1-2; possibly TRBD1 for D (5 bases). The CDR3 loop spans 13 amino acids. Germline V gene lookup returns CDR1 MDHEN and CDR2 SYDVKM. The germline V and J ends were trimmed by 5 bases and 2 bases, with 9 bases remaining between them. CDR3 nucleotides: TGTGCCAGCAGTCATAAGGGGAACTATGGCTACACCTTC. This gives the protein CASSHKGNYGYTF.

The chain's CDR3 is CASTRGGARTEAFF. In DNA form, the CDR3 reads TGTGCCAGCACCCGGGGGGGGGCGCGGACTGAAGCTTTCTTT. This sequence joins TRBV27 and TRBJ1-1; TRBD1 is a possible D gene (6 bases). CDR1 is MNHEY and CDR2 is SMNVEV in the germline V gene (reference sequence). V dropped 7 bases and J dropped 5 bases, with 17 bases sitting between them. The CDR3 consists of 14 residues.

The gene calls are TRBV2 and TRBJ1-5; no definite D call. The CDR3 length is 15 residues. Germline V gene sequence: CDR1 SNHLY, CDR2 FYNNEI. V dropped 7 bases and J dropped 1 base, with 14 bases sitting between them. The CDR3 DNA is TGTGCCAGCACCTTCGACCAGGTCAGCAATCAGCCCCAGCATTTT. Translation gives CASTFDQVSNQPQHF.

This clone was counted once. The gene calls are TRBV5-8 and TRBJ2-5, with 8 bases fitting TRBD2. Unmatched junction bases numbered 6, after V lost 0 bases and J lost 5 bases. The CDR3 has 15 residues. Per the germline V gene, CDR1 is SGHTS and CDR2 is YDEGEE. CDR3: CASSLDISGIETQYF. The CDR3 nucleotides read TGTGCCAGCAGCTTGGATATTAGCGGGATTGAGACCCAGTACTTC.

This clone was detected only a few times. J is TRBJ1-2 and V is TRBV6-4, with 9 bases identical to TRBD1. Germline assignment: CDR1 MRHNA and CDR2 SNTAGT. The CDR3 covers 15 residues. V trimming: 6 bases; J trimming: 5 bases; junction bases outside the gene matches: 10. Here the CDR3 reads CASRRDRESVYGYTF. CDR3 sequence (DNA): TGTGCCAGCAGACGGGACAGGGAATCGGTTTATGGCTACACCTTC.

The rearrangement joins TRBV10-1 to TRBJ2-7, with 11 bases lining up with TRBD1. CDR1 is WNHNN, CDR2 SYGVQD, per germline (reference sequence). The CDR3 is 19 residues long. V lost 0 bases, J lost 5 bases, and 15 bases stayed unmatched. DNA of the CDR3: TGCGCCAGCAGTGAGTCAAGGAGGGCACTACCGGGACAGGGGGACGAGCAGTACTTC. This gives the protein CASSESRRALPGQGDEQYF.

This clone was counted a single time. V and J are TRBV7-2 and TRBJ2-1, with 10 nucleotides matching TRBD2. The CDR3 is made up of 15 amino acids. In germline, CDR1 is SGHTA, CDR2 FQGNSA. V lost 5 bases and J lost 7; bases outside the gene matches: 8. The CDR3 DNA follows: TGTGCCAGCAGCCGCCCCGAGCGGGGGGGTAATGAGCAGTTCTTC. Translated, it gives CASSRPERGGNEQFF. The full variable domain, rest sourced from reference TRBV7-2 and TRBJ2-1, is GAGVSQSPSNKVTEKGKDVELRCDPISGHTALYWYRQSLGQGLEFLIYFQGNSAPDKSGLPSDRFSAERTGGSVSTLTIQRTQQEDSAVYLCASSRPERGGNEQFFGPGTRLTVL.

Regarding this clone: The missing conserved phenylalanine or tryptophan at the end of this CDR3 makes a read error likely. J is TRBJ2-7 and V is TRBV6-5; 8 nucleotides align to TRBD1. The CDR3 length is 13 residues. The V gene's germline CDR1 is MNHEY and CDR2 SVGAGI. V dropped 5 bases and J dropped 7; count of bases not matched to a gene: 7. The CDR3 nucleotides read TGTGCCAGCAGTCGGACAGGGTATCGGGAGCAGTACTCC. Translation gives CASSRTGYREQYS.

The chain is built from TRBV25-1 and TRBJ2-1; 11 bases align to TRBD2. V was clipped by 4 bases and J by 10 bases; unmatched bases: 12. The germline V gene encodes CDR1 MGHDK and CDR2 SYGVNS. The CDR3 spans 16 residues. Here the CDR3 DNA reads TGTGCCAGCAGTGCAGGTCGAACTAGCGGGAGCGGGGAGCAGTTCTTC. Translation gives CASSAGRTSGSGEQFF.

The J gene is TRBJ2-5, the V gene TRBV5-5; D might be TRBD2 (6 bases). The length of the CDR3 is 13 residues. Germline CDR1 and CDR2: SGHKS and YYEKEE (reference sequence). With 7 bases removed from V and 5 bases from J, the gap between germline ends came to 15 bases. This CDR3 reads CASSRAEGETQYF. Written as DNA, the CDR3 is TGTGCCAGCTCCCGCGCGGAGGGCGAGACCCAGTACTTC. Looking up the rest from reference TRBV5-5 and TRBJ2-5 gives the full variable domain: DAGVTQSPTHLIKTRGQQVTLRCSPISGHKSVSWYQQVLGQGPQFIFQYYEKEERGRGNFPDRFSARQFPNYSSELNVNALLLGDSALYLCASSRAEGETQYFGPGTRLLVL.

The chain has TRBV5-1 and TRBJ2-7; 8 bases are shared with TRBD1. The CDR3 runs 14 residues. V shed 4 bases and J 2 bases; nucleotides not matched to a gene: 5. Germline V gene data show CDR1 as SGHRS and CDR2 as YFSETQ. The CDR3 bases are TGCGCCAGCAGCGATGGGACAGGACCCTACGAGCAGTACTTC. Protein: CASSDGTGPYEQYF.